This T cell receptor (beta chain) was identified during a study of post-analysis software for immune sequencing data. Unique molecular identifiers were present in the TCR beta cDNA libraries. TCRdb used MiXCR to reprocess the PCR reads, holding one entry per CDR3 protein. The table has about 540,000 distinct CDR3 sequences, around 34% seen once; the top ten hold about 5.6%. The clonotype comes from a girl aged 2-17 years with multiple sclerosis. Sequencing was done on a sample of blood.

The CDR3 DNA sequence: TGCGCCAGCACCCTCGGCGGAGGGACCCACAATGAGCAGTTCTTC. Its protein is CASTLGGGTHNEQFF. The rearrangement joins TRBV5-1 to TRBJ2-1; tentative D call: TRBD2 (6 bases). The germline V gene encodes CDR1 SGHRS and CDR2 YFSETQ. The CDR3 contains 15 residues. Trimming took 6 bases from V and 5 from J, leaving 18 bases between them.